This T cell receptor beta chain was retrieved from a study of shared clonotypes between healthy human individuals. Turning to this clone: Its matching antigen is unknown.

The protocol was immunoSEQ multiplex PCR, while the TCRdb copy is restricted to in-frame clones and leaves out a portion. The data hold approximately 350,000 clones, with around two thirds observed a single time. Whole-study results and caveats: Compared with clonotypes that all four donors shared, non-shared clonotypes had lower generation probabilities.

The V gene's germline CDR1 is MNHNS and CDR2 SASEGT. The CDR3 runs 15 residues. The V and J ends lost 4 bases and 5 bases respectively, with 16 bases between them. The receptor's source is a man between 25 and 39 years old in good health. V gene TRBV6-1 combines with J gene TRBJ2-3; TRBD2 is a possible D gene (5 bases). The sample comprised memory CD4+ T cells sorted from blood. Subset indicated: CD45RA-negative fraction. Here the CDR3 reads CASSARQDEGDTQYF. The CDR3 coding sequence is TGTGCCAGCAGTGCTCGGCAGGACGAGGGAGATACGCAGTATTTT.